One sample yielded the 11 T cell receptor beta chains listed below, sequenced in a study of long-term antiretroviral therapy in people with HIV. Investigators performed immunoSEQ version v3.0 at survey level. Sequencing was performed with immunoSEQ multiplex PCR; in TCRdb, only in-frame clones are kept and a portion is missing. The table lists 25,000 to 35,000 clones, about 90% of them singletons. The sequenced sample was unsorted PBMCs, obtained 1.8 years after starting antiretroviral therapy. The receptors stem from a woman aged 18-30 years with HIV.

The chain carries TRBV7-3 and TRBJ2-7; 9 nucleotides line up with TRBD2. This CDR3 has 15 residues. V shed 5 bases and J 5 bases; nucleotides not matched to a gene: 10. The V gene's germline CDR1 is SGHTA and CDR2 FQGTGA. In DNA form, the CDR3 reads TGTGCCAGCAGCCCCTCGGCTAGCGGGATCCACGAGCAGTACTTC. Its translation is CASSPSASGIHEQYF.

The genes are TRBV9 and TRBJ1-4, with D perhaps TRBD1 (5 bases). This CDR3 has 16 amino acids. The V end lost 2 bases, the J end lost 1 base, and 12 bases lay between the germline ends. Germline loops: CDR1 SGDLS, CDR2 YYNGEE. The CDR3 here is CASSVWPQGTNEKLFF. CDR3 coding DNA: TGTGCCAGCAGCGTTTGGCCCCAGGGAACTAATGAAAAACTGTTTTTT.

The chain joins TRBV13 to TRBJ2-3, with 7 bases lining up with TRBD2. V was pared by 3 bases and J by 5 bases, with 5 bases of the junction left unmatched. CDR1 is PRHDT and CDR2 is FYEKMQ in the germline V gene (reference sequence). The CDR3 has 14 residues. The CDR3 DNA sequence: TGTGCCAGCAGCTTGGCGGGAGCCGGAGATACGCAGTATTTT. It is translated as CASSLAGAGDTQYF.

The chain recombines TRBV6-6 with TRBJ2-2; unclear D gene. In germline, CDR1 is MNHNY, CDR2 SVGAGI (reference sequence). Trimming pared 6 bases from V and 4 bases from J, leaving 9 bases between. The CDR3 contains 13 residues. The CDR3 DNA is TGTGCCAGCAGCCTACAGCCCACCGGGGAGCTGTTTTTT. Amino acids: CASSLQPTGELFF.

This chain links TRBV7-2 with TRBJ2-7; 10 nucleotides match TRBD1. CDR3 length equals 17 residues. Trimming at V came to 0 bases and at J to 2 bases, leaving 7 bases not matched to a gene. The germline V gene encodes CDR1 SGHTA and CDR2 FQGNSA. CDR3 bases: TGTGCCAGCAGCTTAGCGAGACAGGGGGCGTCCACCTACGAGCAGTACTTC. Translating gives CASSLARQGASTYEQYF.

A single count supports this clone. V gene TRBV6-6 combines with J gene TRBJ2-7; the D is unclear. In germline, CDR1 is MNHNY, CDR2 SVGAGI (reference sequence). The CDR3 runs 14 residues. Between the trimmed V and J ends, which lost 0 bases and 4 bases, there was a span of 10 bases. The CDR3 region is CASSYSILSYEQYF. As DNA, the CDR3 is TGTGCCAGCAGTTACTCGATTCTTTCGTACGAGCAGTACTTC.

The genes are TRBV2 and TRBJ2-1; possibly TRBD1 for D (6 bases). Germline CDR1 reads SNHLY; CDR2 reads FYNNEI. V lost 3 bases to trimming and J lost 3 bases, with 9 bases between them. The CDR3 contains 14 residues. In DNA, the CDR3 is TGTGCCAGCAGTGATAGGGGGTACTACAATGAGCAGTTCTTC. This codes for CASSDRGYYNEQFF.

This chain links TRBV6-1 with TRBJ2-2; D is undetermined. V was trimmed by 3 bases and J by 8 bases, leaving 10 bases between them. From germline, CDR1 is MNHNS and CDR2 SASEGT. This CDR3 spans 13 amino acids. The CDR3 nucleotides read TGTGCCAGCAGTGAGTCCACCAGGGGGGAGCTGTTTTTT. The encoded protein is CASSESTRGELFF.

J is TRBJ2-2 and V is TRBV7-6, with a possible D match to TRBD1 (6 bases). CDR1 is SGHVS, CDR2 FNYEAQ, per germline. V was clipped by 5 bases and J by 0 bases, with 13 bases between them. The CDR3 has 16 amino acids. The CDR3 nucleotides read TGTGCCAGCAGCCAACCCGGACAGACGAACACCGGGGAGCTGTTTTTT. Residues: CASSQPGQTNTGELFF.

The rearrangement uses TRBV5-8 and TRBJ2-1; D gene ambiguous. Germline V lookup: CDR1 SGHTS, CDR2 YDEGEE. The V end was cut by 1 base, the J end by 2 bases, with 10 bases between. The CDR3 runs to 15 residues. CDR3 in DNA: TGTGCCAGCAGCTTGCCCCGGCCACCCTACAATGAGCAGTTCTTC. Translation gives CASSLPRPPYNEQFF. Full variable domain (outside the CDR3, taken from reference TRBV5-8 and TRBJ2-1): EAGVTQSPTHLIKTRGQQATLRCSPISGHTSVYWYQQALGLGLQFLLWYDEGEERNRGNFPPRFSGRQFPNYSSELNVNALELEDSALYLCASSLPRPPYNEQFFGPGTRLTVL.

In this sample, this clone turned up a few times. The J gene is TRBJ1-1, the V gene TRBV10-3; TRBD1 aligns across 11 bases. The trim removed 10 bases at V and 6 bases at J, leaving 7 bases unmatched. The CDR3 has 13 amino acids. Germline V gene data show CDR1 as ENHRY and CDR2 as SYGVKD. The CDR3 loop is CATADRGQSEAFF. For the CDR3, the DNA is TGTGCCACGGCGGACAGGGGGCAATCTGAAGCTTTCTTT.